One and the same sample provided the 26 T cell receptor beta chains below, sequenced in a study of cytomegalovirus exposure and HLA in healthy donors. Both 60 Vbeta primers and 13 Jbeta primers went into the PCR. Clones were read by immunoSEQ multiplex PCR, and TCRdb kept only the in-frame ones, dropping some. Found here are approximately 150,000 clones, 65% to 80% of them singletons; the top ten hold 1.5% to 2%. Material for sequencing was PBMCs. These receptors were taken from a woman in her 30s in good health and CMV-seronegative.

The chain is built from TRBV6-1 and TRBJ2-5; D is possibly TRBD2 (5 bases). The CDR3 totals 16 residues. Trimming shortened V by 2 bases and J by 5 bases, and 18 bases separated the two germline ends. Germline V gives CDR1 MNHNS, CDR2 SASEGT. The CDR3 here is CASSETERLWRETQYF. The CDR3 nucleotides read TGTGCCAGCAGTGAAACCGAGAGACTTTGGAGGGAGACCCAGTACTTC.

V usage is TRBV30 and J usage is TRBJ2-3; D ambiguous. There are 14 residues in the CDR3. Trimming removed 0 bases at V and 3 bases at J, with 10 bases between. Germline assignment: CDR1 GTSNPN and CDR2 SVGIG (reference sequence). The CDR3 region has the DNA TGTGCCTGGAGTGTAAGTCTACGGACAGATACGCAGTATTTT. Translating gives CAWSVSLRTDTQYF.

The V call is TRBV29-1, the J call TRBJ2-7, with 10 bases fitting TRBD1. Per germline, CDR1 SQVTM and CDR2 ANQGSEA. After removal of 7 bases from V and 4 bases from J, the junction contained 4 bases not matched to a gene. The CDR3 extends over 12 amino acids. CDR3 sequence reads: CSARTGGYEQYF. The CDR3 region has the DNA TGCAGCGCTCGGACAGGGGGGTACGAGCAGTACTTC.

The chain carries TRBV5-1 and TRBJ2-5; 9 nucleotides agree with TRBD2. Matching the DNA end better, TRBJ2-7 makes the J call doubtful. Germline V lookup: CDR1 SGHRS, CDR2 YFSETQ. The CDR3 sequence is 15 residues long. The CDR3 is CASSLAPSGNYEQYF. CDR3 DNA: TGCGCCAGCAGCTTGGCGCCTAGCGGGAACTACGAGCAGTACTTC.

This rearrangement joins TRBV18 to TRBJ2-5, with 7 bases lining up with TRBD1. CDR3 length: 15 amino acids. J gave up 5 bases and V 3 bases, and 9 bases lay outside the gene matches. CDR1 and CDR2 (germline): KGHSH, LQKENI. The CDR3: CASSPPSGGPETQYF. The CDR3 region has the DNA TGTGCCAGCTCACCTCCCTCAGGGGGACCGGAGACCCAGTACTTC.

This chain joins TRBV10-1 and TRBJ2-7; TRBD1 might be the D (5 bases). This CDR3 contains 17 residues. V was pared by 3 bases and J by 0 bases, with 18 bases between. Germline V gene lookup returns CDR1 WNHNN and CDR2 SYGVQD (reference sequence). The CDR3 nucleotides read TGCGCCAGCAGTGAACTCTCGTACAGGCCGAGCTCCTACGAGCAGTACTTC. Its protein is CASSELSYRPSSYEQYF.

The genes are TRBV7-2 and TRBJ2-7, with D unclear. The germline V and J ends were trimmed by 5 bases and 2 bases, with 13 bases remaining between them. This CDR3 spans 14 amino acids. Germline assignment: CDR1 SGHTA and CDR2 FQGNSA. The CDR3 here is CASSPLVNTYEQYF. In DNA, the CDR3 is TGTGCCAGCAGCCCCTTAGTGAATACCTACGAGCAGTACTTC.

The CDR3 sequence is CASSYSRQGHEQYF. CDR3 bases: TGTGCCAGCAGTTACTCGAGACAGGGGCACGAGCAGTACTTC. The J gene is TRBJ2-7, the V gene TRBV6-6; 8 nucleotides align to TRBD1. CDR1 is MNHNY, CDR2 SVGAGI, per germline (reference sequence). The V gene end was trimmed by 0 bases and the J gene end by 5 bases; junction bases not matched to a gene: 3. The length of the CDR3 is 14 residues.

This chain connects TRBV14 to TRBJ1-4; tentatively, D is TRBD1 (6 bases). Germline V gene sequence: CDR1 SGHDN, CDR2 FVKESK. CDR3 length: 14 amino acids. The V end lost 2 bases, the J end lost 7 bases, and 11 bases lay between the germline ends. CDR3 amino acids: CASSQTGSREKLFF. The DNA of the CDR3 is TGTGCCAGCAGCCAAACAGGGAGCCGTGAAAAACTGTTTTTT.

The gene calls are TRBV6-6 and TRBJ1-1, with D possibly TRBD1 on 5 matching bases. CDR1 and CDR2 from the germline V gene are MNHNY and SVGAGI (reference sequence). V was trimmed by 6 bases and J by 0 bases, leaving 8 bases between them. The CDR3 is 13 amino acids. The CDR3 coding sequence is TGTGCCAGCAGCAGGACAATGAACACTGAAGCTTTCTTT. This translates into CASSRTMNTEAFF.

This clone was picked up one time. The CDR3: CASSQPGLPNYGYTF. The CDR3 DNA is TGTGCCAGCAGCCAACCAGGACTACCTAACTATGGCTACACCTTC. V is TRBV5-4 and J is TRBJ1-2; D not certain. Germline CDR1 and CDR2: SGHNT and YYREEE (reference sequence). Trimming cost V 4 bases and J 0 bases, with 13 bases left between them. The CDR3 has 15 residues.

In its sample, this clone was seen a few times. Other DNA sequences within the sample encode an identical CDR3. The chain carries TRBV27 and TRBJ2-3, with 8 bases that match TRBD2. Trimming cost V 5 bases and J 3 bases; bases outside gene matches: 7. The CDR3 consists of 15 residues. Per the germline V gene, CDR1 is MNHEY and CDR2 is SMNVEV (reference sequence). CDR3 coding DNA: TGTGCCAGCAGTCCTCTGGCGGGGGGAACAGATACGCAGTATTTT. This encodes CASSPLAGGTDTQYF.

The J gene is TRBJ1-1, the V gene TRBV6-1; the D gene is possibly TRBD1 (6 bases). V lost 5 bases and J 6 bases, leaving 13 bases between the germline ends. Germline V gene sequence: CDR1 MNHNS, CDR2 SASEGT. The length of the CDR3 is 13 residues. The CDR3: CASSNREWAEAFF. The CDR3 DNA is TGTGCCAGCAGTAACAGGGAGTGGGCTGAAGCTTTCTTT.

The chain has TRBV27 and TRBJ2-1; D is undetermined. V shed 2 bases and J shed 0 bases, with 8 bases lying between them. The CDR3 sequence is 15 residues long. Germline V gene sequence: CDR1 MNHEY, CDR2 SMNVEV (reference sequence). In DNA form, the CDR3 reads TGTGCCAGCAGTTTAGCGCTTAGCTCCTACAATGAGCAGTTCTTC. As protein: CASSLALSSYNEQFF.

This rearrangement joins TRBV27 to TRBJ2-7; weak D call: TRBD1 (7 bases). The CDR3 contains 15 residues. From germline, CDR1 is MNHEY and CDR2 SMNVEV (reference sequence). Trimming took 5 bases from V and 3 from J, leaving 17 bases between them. CDR3 DNA: TGTGCCAGCAGTACCCACAGGGGAGGTAGCTACGAGCAGTACTTC. Encoded protein: CASSTHRGGSYEQYF.

DNA of the CDR3: TGTGCCAGTAGTACGGGGACAGGGATCATGAACACTGAAGCTTTCTTT. Amino acids: CASSTGTGIMNTEAFF. This chain joins TRBV19 and TRBJ1-1; 9 bases are a match to TRBD1. Germline CDR1 LNHDA, CDR2 SQIVND (reference sequence). Losses at the gene ends were 4 bases for V and 0 bases for J; bases not matched to a gene: 6. The CDR3 runs 16 residues. The full variable domain, with the rest looked up from reference TRBV19 and TRBJ1-1, is DGGITQSPKYLFRKEGQNVTLSCEQNLNHDAMYWYRQDPGQGLRLIYYSQIVNDFQKGDIAEGYSVSREKKESFPLTVTSAQKNPTAFYLCASSTGTGIMNTEAFFGQGTRLTVV.

This clone was recorded a few times. V usage is TRBV6-5 and J usage is TRBJ1-5, with unresolved D. V lost 11 bases and J lost 2, with 10 bases in between. In germline, CDR1 is MNHEY, CDR2 SVGAGI. This CDR3 spans 12 amino acids. The DNA of the CDR3 is TGTGCCGGTAAGGGAGGCAATCAGCCCCAGCATTTT. Translation: CAGKGGNQPQHF.

This clone showed up just once. The V gene is TRBV23-1, the J gene TRBJ1-5; D may be TRBD1 (5 bases). TRBV23-1 is given ORF status, its function remaining uncertain. The length of the CDR3 is 18 residues. V lost 5 bases and J 0 bases, leaving 20 bases between the germline ends. The CDR3 region is CASSGRDFIGYSNQPQHF. For the CDR3, the DNA is TGCGCCAGCAGTGGCCGGGACTTTATAGGGTATAGCAATCAGCCCCAGCATTTT.

This clone was observed a handful of times. This chain uses TRBV28 with TRBJ2-7; 10 bases fit TRBD1. Germline V gene sequence: CDR1 MDHEN, CDR2 SYDVKM. The V segment lost 3 bases and the J segment 0 bases; nucleotides outside the gene matches: 8. The CDR3 is 17 amino acids. Here the CDR3 reads CASSLPTGGVPSYEQYF. In nucleotides, the CDR3 is TGTGCCAGCAGTTTGCCGACAGGGGGCGTCCCCTCCTACGAGCAGTACTTC.

This clone was seen at least ten times. This chain connects TRBV4-3 to TRBJ1-2; D remains unclear. The germline V and J ends were trimmed by 0 bases and 6 bases, with 11 bases remaining between them. The germline V gene has CDR1 LGHNA and CDR2 YSLEER. The CDR3 totals 14 residues. CDR3 coding DNA: TGCGCCAGCAGCCAAGATTCCGGTTTGCATGGCTACACCTTC. This encodes CASSQDSGLHGYTF.

As concerns this clone: Germline and junction disagree at one end, which may indicate a read error. This chain connects TRBV7-9 to TRBJ1-5; D is perhaps TRBD1 (5 bases). CDR3 length: 12 residues. The V gene's germline CDR1 is SEHNR and CDR2 FQNEAQ (reference sequence). The CDR3 sequence is CSSSSGNQPQHF. CDR3 nucleotides: TGTTCCAGCAGCTCAGGGAATCAGCCCCAGCATTTT.

The chain links TRBV15 to TRBJ2-1, with a weak D call TRBD1 (5 bases). CDR1 is LNHNV, CDR2 YYDKDF, per germline (reference sequence). The CDR3 covers 13 residues. The V and J ends lost 0 bases and 6 bases respectively, with 6 bases between them. The CDR3 DNA sequence: TGTGCCACCAGCAGAGAAGGGGTCAATGAGCAGTTCTTC. This gives the protein CATSREGVNEQFF. Supplemented by reference TRBV15 and TRBJ2-1, the full variable domain reads DAMVIQNPRYQVTQFGKPVTLSCSQTLNHNVMYWYQQKSSQAPKLLFHYYDKDFNNEADTPDNFQSRRPNTSFCFLDIRSPGLGDTAMYLCATSREGVNEQFFGPGTRLTVL.

This rearrangement joins TRBV7-2 to TRBJ2-5; TRBD2 matches 13 bases. The CDR3 is 17 amino acids. Germline trimming cut 5 bases from V and 1 base from J; bases unmatched to any gene: 7. The V gene's germline CDR1 is SGHTA and CDR2 FQGNSA. This chain's CDR3 is CASSTSGLAGVQETQYF. For the CDR3, the DNA is TGTGCCAGCAGCACGTCAGGACTAGCGGGGGTCCAAGAGACCCAGTACTTC.

The chain employs TRBV13 and TRBJ2-4, with TRBD2 matching over 14 bases. From germline, CDR1 is PRHDT and CDR2 FYEKMQ (reference sequence). The CDR3 is 19 amino acids. With 4 bases clipped from V and 1 base from J, the junction kept 9 bases outside the gene matches. The CDR3 nucleotides are TGTGCCAGCAGCTCCGAGACTAGCGGGAGGGGTTTTGCCAAAAACATTCAGTACTTC. Encoded protein: CASSSETSGRGFAKNIQYF.

The chain has TRBV7-2 and TRBJ2-3; 10 bases map to TRBD2. With 1 base clipped from V and 6 bases from J, the junction kept 13 bases outside the gene matches. The CDR3 sequence is 18 residues long. Germline V gene lookup returns CDR1 SGHTA and CDR2 FQGNSA. This chain's CDR3 is CASSLVGRVAGGPDTQYF. The CDR3 DNA reads TGTGCCAGCAGCTTAGTCGGGCGGGTAGCGGGGGGCCCTGATACGCAGTATTTT.

The V call is TRBV7-3, the J call TRBJ2-2, with 10 bases identical to TRBD2. The junction had 8 bases not matched to a gene; V was cut back by 1 base and J by 6 bases. The germline V gene encodes CDR1 SGHTA and CDR2 FQGTGA. CDR3 length: 17 residues. CDR3 in amino acids: CASSLIGSSGGSGELFF. The CDR3 DNA reads as TGTGCCAGCAGCTTAATCGGTTCTAGCGGGGGATCCGGGGAGCTGTTTTTT.